This T cell receptor (beta chain) was sequenced during a study of cytomegalovirus exposure and HLA in healthy donors. As for the study in general: Some 200 million T cells yielded roughly 120 million unique TCR beta sequences, as an earlier analysis found.

A multiplex PCR was run with 60 Vbeta primers and 13 Jbeta primers. TCRdb's copy holds only in-frame clones and misses some; the assay was immunoSEQ multiplex PCR. The sample holds 100,000 to 120,000 clones, 60% to 80% seen once. V lost 6 bases and J lost 5, with 19 bases in between. The CDR3 totals 15 residues. Per the germline V gene, CDR1 is LNHNV and CDR2 is YYDKDF (reference sequence). Healthy bone marrow donors formed the donor group. The source is a man aged 30 to 39 in good health and CMV-seronegative. Sequenced sample: PBMCs. The chain has TRBV15 and TRBJ1-1, with D maybe TRBD1 (5 bases). The CDR3 sequence: CATSYYRSSGTEAFF. The CDR3 DNA sequence: TGTGCCACCAGTTACTACAGGTCGTCAGGGACTGAAGCTTTCTTT.